Sequencing of this T cell receptor beta chain was carried out in a study of shared clonotypes between healthy human individuals. Findings and caveats of the study: What rarefaction showed was incomplete sorted-subset sequencing despite large depth. The sampled material consisted only of blood, and tissue repertoires are likely to differ. Roughly 5% of naive CD4 clonotypes were shared across a handful of donors.

Some clones are missing from TCRdb's copy, which holds only in-frame ones; the method was immunoSEQ multiplex PCR. In the table there are millions of clones, 85% to 95% of which are singletons. The CDR3 has 16 amino acids. V shed 9 bases, J shed 0 bases, and the junction held 8 bases outside the gene matches. Germline CDR1 LNHDA, CDR2 SQIVND (reference sequence). About this clone: Its specificity is not known.

The clonotype comes from a man in his late teens or twenties in good health. Some clones in this sample may be carry-over from other donors' samples. The rearrangement uses TRBV19 and TRBJ2-2; 9 bases are shared with TRBD2. Sequencing was done on a sample of naive CD4+ T cells from PBMCs. Subset here: CD45RA+ positively selected. As DNA, the CDR3 is TGTGCCAGCAGCAAGACTAGCGGCCCGAACACCGGGGAGCTGTTTTTT. Its translation is CASSKTSGPNTGELFF.